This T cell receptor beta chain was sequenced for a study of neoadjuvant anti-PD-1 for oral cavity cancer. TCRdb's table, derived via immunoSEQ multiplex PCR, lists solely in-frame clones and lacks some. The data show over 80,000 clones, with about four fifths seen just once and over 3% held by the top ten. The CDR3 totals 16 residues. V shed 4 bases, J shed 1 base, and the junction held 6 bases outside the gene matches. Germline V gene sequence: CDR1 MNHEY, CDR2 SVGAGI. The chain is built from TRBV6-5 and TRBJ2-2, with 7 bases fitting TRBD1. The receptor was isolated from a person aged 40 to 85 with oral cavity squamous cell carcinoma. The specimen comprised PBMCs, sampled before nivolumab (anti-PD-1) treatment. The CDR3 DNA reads TGTGCCAGCAGTTCCCCAGGGGGAAGGAACACCGGGGAGCTGTTTTTT. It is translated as CASSSPGGRNTGELFF.